The 3 T cell receptor beta chains in this list originate from one sample, sequenced in a study of shared clonotypes between healthy human individuals. Sequencing used immunoSEQ multiplex PCR; TCRdb keeps in-frame clones, though not all of them. The sample yields 2 million to 2.5 million clones, roughly 90% seen once. The sequenced material came from naive CD4+ T cells from PBMCs. The subset is: CD45RA+ positively selected. These receptor sequences come from a man aged 18 to 30 in good health. Some clones in this sample may be carry-over from other donors' samples.

V usage is TRBV7-2 and J usage is TRBJ2-7; TRBD1 aligns across 7 bases. J lost 6 bases, V lost 5 bases, and 7 bases had no gene match. The CDR3 contains 13 residues. The V gene's germline CDR1 is SGHTA and CDR2 FQGNSA. The CDR3 sequence: CASSSAHRGEQYF. In nucleotides, the CDR3 is TGTGCCAGCAGCAGCGCTCACAGGGGCGAGCAGTACTTC.

This chain connects TRBV2 to TRBJ1-1; 8 bases fit TRBD1. V shed 6 bases, J shed 0 bases, and the junction held 6 bases outside the gene matches. CDR1 SNHLY and CDR2 FYNNEI come from the germline V gene. CDR3 length: 15 amino acids. CDR3 in amino acids: CASRTRQGMNTEAFF. CDR3 sequence (DNA): TGTGCCAGCAGAACACGACAGGGGATGAACACTGAAGCTTTCTTT.

The chain recombines TRBV15 with TRBJ2-2; D is perhaps TRBD2 (5 bases). V dropped 3 bases and J dropped 0 bases, with 5 bases sitting between them. CDR3 length equals 14 residues. Looked up from germline, CDR1 is LNHNV and CDR2 is YYDKDF (reference sequence). The chain's CDR3 is CATSSGANTGELFF. For the CDR3, the DNA is TGTGCCACCAGCAGCGGGGCGAACACCGGGGAGCTGTTTTTT. Full variable domain (missing parts from reference TRBV15 and TRBJ2-2): DAMVIQNPRYQVTQFGKPVTLSCSQTLNHNVMYWYQQKSSQAPKLLFHYYDKDFNNEADTPDNFQSRRPNTSFCFLDIRSPGLGDTAMYLCATSSGANTGELFFGEGSRLTVL.